This TCR beta chain was identified during a study of graft-versus-host responses after intestinal transplantation. Concerning this clone: Antigen specificity is unknown.

V was clipped by 3 bases and J by 4 bases; unmatched bases: 10. The CDR3 is 16 amino acids. From germline, CDR1 is LNHDA and CDR2 SQIVND (reference sequence). Data came from immunoSEQ multiplex PCR; TCRdb stores just in-frame clones and leaves some out. The table records around 110,000 clones, approximately 86% of them present only once. The chain links TRBV19 to TRBJ1-2; 8 positions match TRBD1. The specimen comprised unstimulated CD4+ T cells sorted from spleen or lymph node cells, sampled before transplant. This sequence originates from a human donor who was the organ donor for an intestinal transplant. CDR3 coding DNA: TGTGCCAGTAGTATCCAGGGGGCGGAGAAGGTCTATGGCTACACCTTC. It codes for CASSIQGAEKVYGYTF.